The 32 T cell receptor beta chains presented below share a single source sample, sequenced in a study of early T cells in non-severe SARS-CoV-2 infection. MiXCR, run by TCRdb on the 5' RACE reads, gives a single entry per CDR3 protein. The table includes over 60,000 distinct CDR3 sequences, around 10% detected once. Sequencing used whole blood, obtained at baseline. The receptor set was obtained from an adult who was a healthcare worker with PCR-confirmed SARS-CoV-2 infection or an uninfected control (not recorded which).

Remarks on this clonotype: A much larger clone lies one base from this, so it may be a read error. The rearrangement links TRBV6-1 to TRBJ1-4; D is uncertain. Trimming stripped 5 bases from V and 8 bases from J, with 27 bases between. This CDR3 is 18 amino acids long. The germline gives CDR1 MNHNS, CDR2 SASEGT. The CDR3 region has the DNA TGTGCCAGCAGTCCGAGGACTTCGACGGCGGTCGTCAGGGAAAAACTGTTTTTT. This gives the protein CASSPRTSTAVVREKLFF.

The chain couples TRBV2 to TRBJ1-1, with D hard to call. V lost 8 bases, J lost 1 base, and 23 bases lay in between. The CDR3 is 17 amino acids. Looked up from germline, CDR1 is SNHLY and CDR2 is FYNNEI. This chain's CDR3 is CASLIPHPLGWNTEAFF. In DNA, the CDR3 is TGTGCCAGCCTTATCCCCCACCCCTTGGGCTGGAACACTGAAGCTTTCTTT. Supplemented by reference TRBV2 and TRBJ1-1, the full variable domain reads EPEVTQTPSHQVTQMGQEVILRCVPISNHLYFYWYRQILGQKVEFLVSFYNNEISEKSEIFDDQFSVERPDGSNFTLKIRSTKLEDSAMYFCASLIPHPLGWNTEAFFGQGTRLTVV.

In DNA, the CDR3 is TGTGCCAGCAGCCGCCCGGGTCAGCTGTACGAGCAGTACTTC. It specifies CASSRPGQLYEQYF. This chain uses TRBV6-5 with TRBJ2-7; D gene unclear. This CDR3 region has 14 residues. CDR1 is MNHEY, CDR2 SVGAGI, per germline. V lost 6 bases and J lost 4, with 16 bases in between.

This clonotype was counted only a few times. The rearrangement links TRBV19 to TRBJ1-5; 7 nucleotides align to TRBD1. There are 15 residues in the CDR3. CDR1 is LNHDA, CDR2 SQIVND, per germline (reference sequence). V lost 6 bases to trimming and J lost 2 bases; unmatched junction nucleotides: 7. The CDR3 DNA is TGTGCCAGTAGAGCCACCACAGGGGGCAATCAGCCCCAGCATTTT. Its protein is CASRATTGGNQPQHF.

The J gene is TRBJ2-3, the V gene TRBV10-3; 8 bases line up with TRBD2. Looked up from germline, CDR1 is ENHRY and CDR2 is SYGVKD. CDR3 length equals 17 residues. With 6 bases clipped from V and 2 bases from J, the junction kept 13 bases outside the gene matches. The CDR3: CAIRNPLAGTATDTQYF. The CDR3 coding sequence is TGTGCCATCAGGAATCCTTTAGCGGGGACGGCCACAGATACGCAGTATTTT.

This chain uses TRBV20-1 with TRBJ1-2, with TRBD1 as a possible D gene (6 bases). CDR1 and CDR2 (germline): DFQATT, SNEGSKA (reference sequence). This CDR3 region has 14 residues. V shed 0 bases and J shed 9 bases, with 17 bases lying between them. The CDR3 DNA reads TGCAGTGCTAGAGATCCCGCAGGGGTAGAGAGCTACACCTTC. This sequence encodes CSARDPAGVESYTF.

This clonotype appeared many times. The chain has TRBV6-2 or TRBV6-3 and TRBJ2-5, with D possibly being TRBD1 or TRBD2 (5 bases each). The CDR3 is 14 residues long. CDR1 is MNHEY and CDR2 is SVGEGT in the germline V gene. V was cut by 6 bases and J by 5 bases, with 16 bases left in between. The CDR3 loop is CASRPGTAEETQYF. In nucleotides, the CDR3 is TGTGCCAGCAGACCAGGGACGGCCGAGGAGACCCAGTACTTC.

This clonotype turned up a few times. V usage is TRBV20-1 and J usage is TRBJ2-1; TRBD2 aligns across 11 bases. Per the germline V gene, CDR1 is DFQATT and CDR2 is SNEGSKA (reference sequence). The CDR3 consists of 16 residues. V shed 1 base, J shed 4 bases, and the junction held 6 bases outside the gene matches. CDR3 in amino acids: CSARVLTSGAYNEQFF. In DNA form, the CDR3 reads TGCAGTGCTAGAGTCTTGACTAGCGGGGCATACAATGAGCAGTTCTTC.

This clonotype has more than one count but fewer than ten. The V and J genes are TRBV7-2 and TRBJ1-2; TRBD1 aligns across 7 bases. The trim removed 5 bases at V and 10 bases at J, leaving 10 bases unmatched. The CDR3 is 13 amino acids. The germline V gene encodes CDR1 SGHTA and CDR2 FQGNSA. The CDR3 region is CASSPQGTVLYTF. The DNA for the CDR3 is TGTGCCAGCAGCCCACAGGGGACGGTGCTCTACACCTTC.

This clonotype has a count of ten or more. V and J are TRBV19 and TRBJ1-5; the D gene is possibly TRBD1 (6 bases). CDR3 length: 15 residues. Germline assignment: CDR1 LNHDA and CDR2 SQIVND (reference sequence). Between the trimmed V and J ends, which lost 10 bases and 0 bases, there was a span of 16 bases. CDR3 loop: CATGGGYNSNQPQHF. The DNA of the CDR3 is TGTGCCACCGGAGGGGGATACAATAGCAATCAGCCCCAGCATTTT.

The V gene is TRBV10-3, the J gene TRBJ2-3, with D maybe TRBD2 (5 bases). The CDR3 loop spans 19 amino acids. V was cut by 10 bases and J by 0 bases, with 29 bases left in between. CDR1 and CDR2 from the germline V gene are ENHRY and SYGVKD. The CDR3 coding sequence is TGTGCCACCGAAGAGAGCACGGAGAGAGGGTGGTATAGCACAGATACGCAGTATTTT. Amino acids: CATEESTERGWYSTDTQYF.

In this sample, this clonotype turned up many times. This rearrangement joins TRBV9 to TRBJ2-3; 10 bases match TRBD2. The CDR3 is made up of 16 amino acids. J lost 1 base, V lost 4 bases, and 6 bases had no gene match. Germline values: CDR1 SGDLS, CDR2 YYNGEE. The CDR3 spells CASSPPGTSGTDTQYF. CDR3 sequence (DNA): TGTGCCAGCAGCCCACCCGGGACTAGCGGCACAGATACGCAGTATTTT.

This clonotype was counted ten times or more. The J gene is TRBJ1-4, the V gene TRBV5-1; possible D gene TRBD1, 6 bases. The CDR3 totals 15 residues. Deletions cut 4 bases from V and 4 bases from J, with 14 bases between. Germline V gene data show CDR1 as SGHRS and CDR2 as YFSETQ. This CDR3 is CASSPQGGSNEKLFF. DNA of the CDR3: TGCGCCAGCAGCCCACAGGGAGGTAGTAATGAAAAACTGTTTTTT.

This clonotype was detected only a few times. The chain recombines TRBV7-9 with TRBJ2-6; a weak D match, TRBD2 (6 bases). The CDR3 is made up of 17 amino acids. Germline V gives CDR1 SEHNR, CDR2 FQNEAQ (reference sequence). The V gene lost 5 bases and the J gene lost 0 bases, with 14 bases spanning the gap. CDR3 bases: TGTGCCAGCAGCCCCGCGGACGGGAGCTCTGGGGCCAACGTCCTGACTTTC. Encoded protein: CASSPADGSSGANVLTF. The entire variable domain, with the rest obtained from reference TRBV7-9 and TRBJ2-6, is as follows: DTGVSQNPRHKITKRGQNVTFRCDPISEHNRLYWYRQTLGQGPEFLTYFQNEAQLEKSRLLSDRFSAERPKGSFSTLEIQRTEQGDSAMYLCASSPADGSSGANVLTFGAGSRLTVL.

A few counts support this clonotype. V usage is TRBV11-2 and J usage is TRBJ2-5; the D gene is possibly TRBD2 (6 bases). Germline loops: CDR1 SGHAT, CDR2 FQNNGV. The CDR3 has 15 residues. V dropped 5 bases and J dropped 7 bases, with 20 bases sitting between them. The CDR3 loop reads CASSRPDAGMATQYF. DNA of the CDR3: TGTGCCAGCAGCCGACCGGACGCGGGGATGGCGACCCAGTACTTC.

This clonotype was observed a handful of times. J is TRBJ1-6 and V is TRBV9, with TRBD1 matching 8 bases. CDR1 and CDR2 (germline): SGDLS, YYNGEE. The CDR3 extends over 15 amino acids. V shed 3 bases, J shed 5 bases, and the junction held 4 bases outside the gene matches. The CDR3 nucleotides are TGTGCCAGCAGCGGATCAGGGGGCCATAATTCACCCCTCCACTTT. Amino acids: CASSGSGGHNSPLHF. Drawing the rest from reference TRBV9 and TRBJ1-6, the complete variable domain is DSGVTQTPKHLITATGQRVTLRCSPRSGDLSVYWYQQSLDQGLQFLIQYYNGEERAKGNILERFSAQQFPDLHSELNLSSLELGDSALYFCASSGSGGHNSPLHFGNGTRLTVT.

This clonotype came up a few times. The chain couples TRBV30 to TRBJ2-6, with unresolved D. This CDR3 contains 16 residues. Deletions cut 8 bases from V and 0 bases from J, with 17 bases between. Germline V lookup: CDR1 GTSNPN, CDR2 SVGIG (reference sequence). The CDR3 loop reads CAANKGFPSGANVLTF. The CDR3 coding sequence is TGTGCCGCAAATAAGGGTTTCCCCTCTGGGGCCAACGTCCTGACTTTC.

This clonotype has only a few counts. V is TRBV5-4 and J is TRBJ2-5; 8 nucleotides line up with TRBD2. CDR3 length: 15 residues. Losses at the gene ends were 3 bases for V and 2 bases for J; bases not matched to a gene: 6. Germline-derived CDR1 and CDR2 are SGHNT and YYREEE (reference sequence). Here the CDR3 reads CASSSRGGGQETQYF. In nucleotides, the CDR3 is TGTGCCAGCAGCTCACGTGGCGGGGGGCAAGAGACCCAGTACTTC. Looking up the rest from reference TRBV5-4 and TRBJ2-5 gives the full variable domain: ETGVTQSPTHLIKTRGQQVTLRCSSQSGHNTVSWYQQALGQGPQFIFQYYREEENGRGNFPPRFSGLQFPNYSSELNVNALELDDSALYLCASSSRGGGQETQYFGPGTRLLVL.

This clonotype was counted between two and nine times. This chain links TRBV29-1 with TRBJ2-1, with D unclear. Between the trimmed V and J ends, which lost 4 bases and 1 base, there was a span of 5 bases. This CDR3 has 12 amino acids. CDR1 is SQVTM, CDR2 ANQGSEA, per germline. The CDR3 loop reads CSVAESYNEQFF. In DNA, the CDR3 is TGCAGCGTTGCGGAGTCCTACAATGAGCAGTTCTTC.

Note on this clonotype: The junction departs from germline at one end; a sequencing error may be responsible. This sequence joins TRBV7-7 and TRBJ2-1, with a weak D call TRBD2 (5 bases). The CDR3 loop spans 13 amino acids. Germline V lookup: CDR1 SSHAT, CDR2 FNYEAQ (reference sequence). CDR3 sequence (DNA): TGTGCTAGCACCCCCTTACCGGGATCTGAGCAGTTCTTC. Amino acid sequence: CASTPLPGSEQFF.

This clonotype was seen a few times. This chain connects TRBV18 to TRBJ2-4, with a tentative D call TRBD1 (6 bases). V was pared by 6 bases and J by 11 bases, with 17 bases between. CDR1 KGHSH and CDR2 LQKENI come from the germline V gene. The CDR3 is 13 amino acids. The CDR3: CASSPGDRQVQYF. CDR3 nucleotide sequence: TGTGCCAGCTCGCCAGGGGACCGGCAGGTTCAGTACTTC.

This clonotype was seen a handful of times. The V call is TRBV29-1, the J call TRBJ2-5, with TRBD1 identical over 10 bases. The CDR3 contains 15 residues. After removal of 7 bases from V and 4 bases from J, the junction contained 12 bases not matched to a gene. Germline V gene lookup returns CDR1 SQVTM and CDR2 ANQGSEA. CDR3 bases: TGCAGCGCCTATTCACCGGGACAGGGGCGAGAGACCCAGTACTTC. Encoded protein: CSAYSPGQGRETQYF.

The CDR3 bases are TGTGCCAGCAGCCCGACAGGGGGAGGCGGGGAGCTGTTTTTT. Protein sequence: CASSPTGGGGELFF. This sequence joins TRBV6-6 and TRBJ2-2; 9 positions match TRBD1. V shed 6 bases and J 7 bases; nucleotides not matched to a gene: 6. The CDR3 contains 14 residues. Germline V gene data show CDR1 as MNHNY and CDR2 as SVGAGI (reference sequence).

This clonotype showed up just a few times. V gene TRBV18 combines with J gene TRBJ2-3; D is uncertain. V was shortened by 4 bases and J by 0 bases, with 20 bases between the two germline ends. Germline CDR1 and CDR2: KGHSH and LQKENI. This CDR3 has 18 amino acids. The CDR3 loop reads CASSRSLGPRSSTDTQYF. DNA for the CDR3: TGTGCCAGCTCACGGTCCTTGGGCCCACGCTCTAGCACAGATACGCAGTATTTT.

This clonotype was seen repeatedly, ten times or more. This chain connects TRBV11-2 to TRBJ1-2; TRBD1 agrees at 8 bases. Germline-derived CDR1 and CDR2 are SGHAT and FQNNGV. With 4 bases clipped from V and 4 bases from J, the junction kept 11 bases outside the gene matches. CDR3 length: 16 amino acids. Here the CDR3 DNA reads TGTGCCAGCAGCTACACCGACAGGGGAAGTGGCTATGGCTACACCTTC. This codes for CASSYTDRGSGYGYTF.

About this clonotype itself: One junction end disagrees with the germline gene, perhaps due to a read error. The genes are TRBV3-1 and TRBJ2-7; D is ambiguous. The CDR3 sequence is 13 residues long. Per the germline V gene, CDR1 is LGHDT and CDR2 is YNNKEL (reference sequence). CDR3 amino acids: CTSSQFRAYEQYF. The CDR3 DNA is TGTACCAGCAGCCAATTTCGGGCCTACGAGCAGTACTTC.

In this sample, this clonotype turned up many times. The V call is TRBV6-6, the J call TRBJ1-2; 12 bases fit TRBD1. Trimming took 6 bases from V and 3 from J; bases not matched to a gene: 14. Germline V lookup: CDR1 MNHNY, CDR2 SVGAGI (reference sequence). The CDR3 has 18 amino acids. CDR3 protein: CASSPTPGQGAEDYGYTF. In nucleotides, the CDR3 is TGTGCCAGCAGCCCCACCCCGGGACAGGGGGCGGAGGACTATGGCTACACCTTC.

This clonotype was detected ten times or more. The CDR3 protein is CASRPGGPNYGYTF. CDR3 in DNA: TGTGCCAGCAGACCCGGCGGACCCAACTATGGCTACACCTTC. The chain couples TRBV6-4 to TRBJ1-2; D is undetermined. V was clipped by 6 bases and J by 2 bases, with 13 bases between them. The CDR3 is 14 residues long. CDR1 is MRHNA and CDR2 is SNTAGT in the germline V gene.

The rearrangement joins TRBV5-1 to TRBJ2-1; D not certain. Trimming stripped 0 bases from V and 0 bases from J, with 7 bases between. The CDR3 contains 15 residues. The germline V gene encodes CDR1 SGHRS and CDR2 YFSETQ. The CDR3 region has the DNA TGCGCCAGCAGCTTGGTCCTGGGCTCCTACAATGAGCAGTTCTTC. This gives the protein CASSLVLGSYNEQFF.

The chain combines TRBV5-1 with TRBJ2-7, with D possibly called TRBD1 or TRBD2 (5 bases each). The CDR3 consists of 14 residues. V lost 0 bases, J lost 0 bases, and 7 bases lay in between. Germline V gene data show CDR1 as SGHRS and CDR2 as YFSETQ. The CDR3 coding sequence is TGCGCCAGCAGCTTGGCAGGGAGCTCCTACGAGCAGTACTTC. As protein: CASSLAGSSYEQYF.

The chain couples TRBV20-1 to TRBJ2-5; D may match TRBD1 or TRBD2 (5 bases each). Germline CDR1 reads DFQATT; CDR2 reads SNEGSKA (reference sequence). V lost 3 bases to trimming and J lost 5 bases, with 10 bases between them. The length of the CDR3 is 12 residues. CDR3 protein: CSASGAGETQYF. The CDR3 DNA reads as TGCAGTGCTAGCGGGGCAGGGGAGACCCAGTACTTC.

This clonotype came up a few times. The CDR3 nucleotides are TGCAGTACACATCGGAACACTGAAGCTTTCTTT. Residues: CSTHRNTEAFF. The V call is TRBV20-1, the J call TRBJ1-1; D ambiguous. V was trimmed by 8 bases and J by 1 base, leaving 8 bases between them. There are 11 residues in the CDR3. The germline V gene has CDR1 DFQATT and CDR2 SNEGSKA (reference sequence).